These 27 T cell receptor beta chains were all obtained from the same sample, sequenced in a study of OX40 agonist ivuxolimab in advanced cancers. Using immunoSEQ multiplex PCR, the repertoire was profiled, and TCRdb retains in-frame clones only, with some absent. Here the sample spans some 25,000 clones, around 80% being singletons. The source material was CD4+ or CD8+ T cells sorted from blood, sampled in a trial of the OX40 agonist ivuxolimab. Every receptor here comes from an adult with an advanced solid tumor such as melanoma, head and neck, liver or kidney cancer.

The rearrangement joins TRBV4-1 to TRBJ2-5, with D hard to call. The CDR3 is 15 amino acids. The germline V and J ends were trimmed by 4 bases and 0 bases, with 12 bases remaining between them. Germline-derived CDR1 and CDR2 are MGHRA and YSYEKL. CDR3 bases: TGCGCCAGCAGCCCTCTTGGCACATACCAAGAGACCCAGTACTTC. This encodes CASSPLGTYQETQYF.

The genes are TRBV4-3 and TRBJ2-3; 8 positions agree with TRBD1. Germline-derived CDR1 and CDR2 are LGHNA and YSLEER. CDR3 size: 15 residues. With 1 base clipped from V and 3 bases from J, the junction kept 3 bases outside the gene matches. The CDR3 DNA sequence: TGCGCCAGCAGCCAAGGGACAGGGATGACAGATACGCAGTATTTT. Translating gives CASSQGTGMTDTQYF.

A note on this clone: A junction end diverges from the germline sequence, so it may reflect a read error. This chain's CDR3 is CATSEGFNEQYF. As DNA, the CDR3 is TGTGCCACCAGTGAGGGGTTCAACGAGCAGTACTTC. The rearrangement links TRBV10-3 to TRBJ2-7; D may be TRBD1 or TRBD2 (5 bases each). CDR1 is ENHRY, CDR2 SYGVKD, per germline. This CDR3 spans 12 amino acids.

Comments on this clone: The same CDR3 arises from other DNA sequences in this sample as well. The chain combines TRBV9 with TRBJ2-3; a possible D gene is TRBD1 (6 bases). The CDR3 sequence is 15 residues long. CDR1 SGDLS and CDR2 YYNGEE come from the germline V gene. V shed 2 bases and J shed 2 bases, with 12 bases lying between them. CDR3 region: CASSVGAGDTDTQYF. In DNA form, the CDR3 reads TGTGCCAGCAGCGTGGGGGCGGGTGACACAGATACGCAGTATTTT.

The CDR3 sequence is CAWSASDREGYTF. CDR3 bases: TGTGCCTGGAGTGCCTCGGACAGGGAAGGCTACACCTTC. The rearrangement joins TRBV30 to TRBJ1-2; 8 nucleotides agree with TRBD1. Germline values: CDR1 GTSNPN, CDR2 SVGIG (reference sequence). This CDR3 comprises 13 residues. V lost 1 base and J lost 8; bases outside the gene matches: 6.

The V call is TRBV18, the J call TRBJ1-1, with D unclear. The CDR3 is 15 amino acids. In germline, CDR1 is KGHSH, CDR2 LQKENI. With 3 bases removed from V and 3 bases from J, the gap between germline ends came to 14 bases. The DNA of the CDR3 is TGTGCCAGCTCACCGTGGGGATTCGAGGACACTGAAGCTTTCTTT. Its protein product is CASSPWGFEDTEAFF.

The gene calls are TRBV15 and TRBJ2-5, with a tentative D call TRBD1 (6 bases). The V end was cut by 4 bases, the J end by 5 bases, with 20 bases between. CDR3 length equals 16 residues. Germline V lookup: CDR1 LNHNV, CDR2 YYDKDF (reference sequence). CDR3 amino acids: CATSTTGQPQMETQYF. The CDR3 nucleotides read TGTGCCACCAGCACTACGGGACAACCTCAGATGGAGACCCAGTACTTC.

The rearrangement links TRBV10-3 to TRBJ2-6, with D tentatively TRBD2 (7 bases). The germline CDR1 and CDR2 sequences are ENHRY and SYGVKD. CDR3 length: 17 residues. V lost 3 bases and J lost 0, with 12 bases in between. This CDR3 reads CAISESGGHSGANVLTF. CDR3 DNA: TGTGCCATCAGTGAATCGGGGGGACACTCTGGGGCCAACGTCCTGACTTTC.

The chain carries TRBV2 and TRBJ2-7; 7 bases agree with TRBD1. Trimming removed 0 bases from V and 1 base from J; junction bases left unmatched: 3. Germline loops: CDR1 SNHLY, CDR2 FYNNEI. CDR3 length: 15 amino acids. CDR3 protein: CASSEATGDSYEQYF. The CDR3, as DNA: TGTGCCAGCAGTGAAGCTACAGGGGATTCCTACGAGCAGTACTTC.

V usage is TRBV27 and J usage is TRBJ2-7, with a tentative D call TRBD1 (6 bases). This CDR3 has 14 amino acids. CDR1 and CDR2 from the germline V gene are MNHEY and SMNVEV (reference sequence). Trimming removed 3 bases from V and 4 bases from J, with 13 bases in between. CDR3 bases: TGTGCCAGCAGTTTGGGACACGTCATTTACGAGCAGTACTTC. Translating it yields CASSLGHVIYEQYF.

This clone was counted once. The gene calls are TRBV9 and TRBJ2-7; D possibly corresponds to TRBD2 (6 bases). The CDR3 loop spans 13 amino acids. V lost 3 bases and J lost 7, with 14 bases in between. Germline V gene lookup returns CDR1 SGDLS and CDR2 YYNGEE. The CDR3 reads CASSDGGSEEQYF. The CDR3 DNA reads as TGTGCCAGCAGCGACGGAGGGTCGGAGGAGCAGTACTTC.

The rearrangement joins TRBV11-2 to TRBJ1-4, with D unclear. Deletions cut 5 bases from V and 4 bases from J, with 11 bases between. This CDR3 is built from 14 residues. CDR1 and CDR2 (germline): SGHAT, FQNNGV. The CDR3 sequence is CASSGWQLNEKLFF. CDR3 DNA sequence: TGTGCCAGCAGCGGATGGCAGCTTAATGAAAAACTGTTTTTT. Full variable domain (missing parts from reference TRBV11-2 and TRBJ1-4): EAGVAQSPRYKIIEKRQSVAFWCNPISGHATLYWYQQILGQGPKLLIQFQNNGVVDDSQLPKDRFSAERLKGVDSTLKIQPAKLEDSAVYLCASSGWQLNEKLFFGSGTQLSVL.

The chain employs TRBV7-2 and TRBJ1-2; 10 nucleotides match TRBD1. Germline V lookup: CDR1 SGHTA, CDR2 FQGNSA. V shed 5 bases, J shed 7 bases, and the junction held 7 bases outside the gene matches. The CDR3 is 14 amino acids. The CDR3 bases are TGTGCCAGCAGCAATGGACAGGGGGTACGTGGCTACACCTTC. It encodes CASSNGQGVRGYTF.

The CDR3 loop reads CASSFRDRGLYGYTF. As DNA, the CDR3 is TGTGCCAGCAGCTTCCGGGACAGGGGGCTCTATGGCTACACCTTC. The chain couples TRBV7-2 to TRBJ1-2, with 12 bases that match TRBD1. The CDR3 length is 15 residues. From germline, CDR1 is SGHTA and CDR2 FQGNSA. V was clipped by 3 bases and J by 4 bases; unmatched bases: 3.

This clone has just a few counts. This sequence joins TRBV4-1 and TRBJ1-1, with D hard to call. The V gene lost 1 base and the J gene lost 3 bases, with 9 bases spanning the gap. The CDR3 contains 14 residues. Per the germline V gene, CDR1 is MGHRA and CDR2 is YSYEKL. The CDR3 loop is CASSQAMSHTEAFF. CDR3 coding DNA: TGCGCCAGCAGCCAAGCGATGTCCCACACTGAAGCTTTCTTT.

This clone was recorded once. The genes are TRBV19 and TRBJ1-2; TRBD1 matches 10 bases. This CDR3 spans 16 amino acids. Germline CDR1 LNHDA, CDR2 SQIVND (reference sequence). The trim removed 4 bases at V and 5 bases at J, leaving 10 bases unmatched. CDR3 sequence: CASSSRDRGFRYGYTF. In DNA form, the CDR3 reads TGTGCCAGTAGTAGCCGGGACAGGGGATTTCGGTATGGCTACACCTTC. The variable domain in full, with the rest retrieved from reference TRBV19 and TRBJ1-2, is DGGITQSPKYLFRKEGQNVTLSCEQNLNHDAMYWYRQDPGQGLRLIYYSQIVNDFQKGDIAEGYSVSREKKESFPLTVTSAQKNPTAFYLCASSSRDRGFRYGYTFGSGTRLTVV.

This rearrangement joins TRBV9 to TRBJ2-1; possible D gene TRBD2, 6 bases. The CDR3 sequence is 16 residues long. Looked up from germline, CDR1 is SGDLS and CDR2 is YYNGEE. Trimming removed 3 bases from V and 1 base from J, with 14 bases in between. The CDR3 DNA sequence: TGTGCCAGCAGCGACCTCCTAGCGTGGTCCTACAATGAGCAGTTCTTC. Residues: CASSDLLAWSYNEQFF.

The rearrangement links TRBV9 to TRBJ2-2; D might be TRBD2 (5 bases). Germline V lookup: CDR1 SGDLS, CDR2 YYNGEE. The CDR3 is 15 amino acids. V lost 0 bases to trimming and J lost 4 bases, with 10 bases between them. CDR3 region: CASSVARTLTGELFF. The CDR3 bases are TGTGCCAGCAGCGTAGCCAGGACTCTCACCGGGGAGCTGTTTTTT.

The CDR3 spells CAISESLAGHVQETQYF. The DNA of the CDR3 is TGTGCCATCAGTGAGTCTTTAGCGGGGCACGTCCAAGAGACCCAGTACTTC. The chain uses TRBV10-3 and TRBJ2-5; TRBD2 agrees at 8 bases. Germline loops: CDR1 ENHRY, CDR2 SYGVKD. There are 17 residues in the CDR3. The V segment lost 0 bases and the J segment 1 base; nucleotides outside the gene matches: 7.

This clone was found once. The CDR3 DNA follows: TGTGCCAGCACCTCCTTCGACGGAAGCAATCAGCCCCAGCATTTT. This gives the protein CASTSFDGSNQPQHF. The chain has TRBV6-1 and TRBJ1-5; D ambiguous. Germline CDR1 and CDR2: MNHNS and SASEGT. The CDR3 contains 15 residues. With 7 bases removed from V and 1 base from J, the gap between germline ends came to 14 bases.

V usage is TRBV7-9 and J usage is TRBJ1-1, with TRBD1 matching over 7 bases. V was clipped by 4 bases and J by 3 bases; unmatched bases: 5. Germline V gene sequence: CDR1 SEHNR, CDR2 FQNEAQ (reference sequence). The CDR3 length is 14 residues. CDR3 sequence: CASSSTGADTEAFF. CDR3 nucleotides: TGTGCCAGCAGCTCAACAGGGGCGGACACTGAAGCTTTCTTT. The full variable domain, completed using reference TRBV7-9 and TRBJ1-1, is DTGVSQNPRHKITKRGQNVTFRCDPISEHNRLYWYRQTLGQGPEFLTYFQNEAQLEKSRLLSDRFSAERPKGSFSTLEIQRTEQGDSAMYLCASSSTGADTEAFFGQGTRLTVV.

The rearrangement links TRBV5-6 to TRBJ1-2; D is unclear. Germline V gene sequence: CDR1 SGHDT, CDR2 YYEEEE. The CDR3 totals 14 residues. Trimming took 2 bases from V and 2 from J, leaving 10 bases between them. In nucleotides, the CDR3 is TGTGCCAGCAGCTTCCCCGGACTGAACTATGGCTACACCTTC. Encoded protein: CASSFPGLNYGYTF.

The rearrangement joins TRBV5-1 to TRBJ2-1, with D possibly being TRBD1 or TRBD2 (6 bases each). With 1 base removed from V and 4 bases from J, the gap between germline ends came to 12 bases. Germline CDR1 reads SGHRS; CDR2 reads YFSETQ. The CDR3 has 15 residues. The CDR3 sequence: CASSLRGLEYNEQFF. The CDR3 DNA follows: TGCGCCAGCAGCTTGCGGGGGCTAGAATACAATGAGCAGTTCTTC.

The rearrangement uses TRBV7-9 and TRBJ2-7; D tentatively fits TRBD1 or TRBD2 (5 bases each). CDR1 SEHNR and CDR2 FQNEAQ come from the germline V gene (reference sequence). Trimming pared 1 base from V and 0 bases from J, leaving 10 bases between. The CDR3 sequence is 15 residues long. The CDR3 reads CASSLDRGTSYEQYF. As DNA, the CDR3 is TGTGCCAGCAGCTTAGATCGGGGCACCTCCTACGAGCAGTACTTC.

The chain uses TRBV28 and TRBJ2-7; TRBD1 aligns across 9 bases. The CDR3 loop spans 14 amino acids. The junction had 8 bases not matched to a gene; V was cut back by 6 bases and J by 5 bases. Germline CDR1 reads MDHEN; CDR2 reads SYDVKM. CDR3 sequence (DNA): TGTGCCAGCAGCCCTGGACAGGGGAGGGACGAGCAGTACTTC. Its protein product is CASSPGQGRDEQYF.

This clone was counted between two and nine times. This chain uses TRBV19 with TRBJ1-1, with D uncertain. Trimming left V 5 bases short and J 1 base short, with 8 bases between. Per the germline V gene, CDR1 is LNHDA and CDR2 is SQIVND (reference sequence). This CDR3 has 13 amino acids. CDR3 bases: TGTGCCAGTAGTTGGGCTACGAACACTGAAGCTTTCTTT. The encoded protein is CASSWATNTEAFF.

This rearrangement joins TRBV2 to TRBJ2-7, with 11 positions matching TRBD2. The CDR3 contains 15 residues. Germline CDR1 is SNHLY and CDR2 is FYNNEI. Unmatched junction bases numbered 6, after V lost 6 bases and J lost 2 bases. The CDR3 DNA follows: TGTGCCAGCAGGCCCCTAGCGGGGGGTACCTACGAGCAGTACTTC. This codes for CASRPLAGGTYEQYF.